These 21 T cell receptor beta chains were sequenced from one sample in a study of monozygotic twins with inflammatory bowel disease. Reprocessing the 5' RACE reads, TCRdb reports a single entry for every CDR3 protein and omits DNA. Its clone listing holds about 160,000 distinct CDR3 sequences. Material for sequencing was blood. All receptors come from a human donor with ulcerative colitis or Crohn's disease, or a healthy co-twin of an affected twin (not recorded which).

This chain connects TRBV7-3 to TRBJ2-1; checking the TCRdb D call of TRBD1 is not possible without DNA. The V gene's germline CDR1 is SGHTA and CDR2 FQGTGA. The CDR3 sequence is 14 residues long. CDR3 sequence: CASSLGPSYNEQFF.

This chain's CDR3 is CASSPGRDRDTQYF. V usage is TRBV18 and J usage is TRBJ2-3; TCRdb outputs TRBD1, but without DNA this stays unchecked. The CDR3 is 14 residues long. CDR1 and CDR2 from the germline V gene are KGHSH and LQKENI.

The chain employs TRBV4-2 and TRBJ2-3. The length of the CDR3 is 16 residues. CDR1 is LGHNA, CDR2 YNFKEQ, per germline. CDR3 loop: CASSQDWTSGTDTQYF.

The chain is built from TRBV28 and TRBJ1-5; TCRdb's D gene call, TRBD1, goes unchecked for lack of DNA. From germline, CDR1 is MDHEN and CDR2 SYDVKM. The CDR3 runs 13 residues. CDR3 region: CRTSSGARQPQHF.

The chain joins TRBV14 to TRBJ2-7; TCRdb's D gene call, TRBD1, goes unchecked for lack of DNA. Per the germline V gene, CDR1 is SGHDN and CDR2 is FVKESK. The CDR3 loop spans 15 amino acids. The CDR3 is CASSLPGPAPYEQYF.

The V and J genes are TRBV10-3 and TRBJ2-2. This CDR3 spans 15 amino acids. Germline-derived CDR1 and CDR2 are ENHRY and SYGVKD. CDR3 loop: CAISDSPSRTGELFF.

This chain's CDR3 is CASSPFGRSNQPQHF. The V gene is TRBV5-6, the J gene TRBJ1-5. The V gene's germline CDR1 is SGHDT and CDR2 YYEEEE. The CDR3 is made up of 15 amino acids.

The rearrangement uses TRBV20-1 and TRBJ1-2; TCRdb designates TRBD1, a call that cannot be tested without DNA. This CDR3 spans 13 amino acids. Germline CDR1 DFQATT, CDR2 SNEGSKA (reference sequence). The CDR3 reads CSAPDRDYYGYTF.

The chain uses TRBV24-1 and TRBJ2-7; without DNA, the TCRdb call of TRBD1 cannot be checked. Germline CDR1 reads KGHDR; CDR2 reads SFDVKD. There are 12 residues in the CDR3. CDR3 residues: CATSVLGGEQYF.

The V gene is TRBV12-3 or TRBV12-4, the J gene TRBJ1-2; TCRdb picks TRBD1, but there is no DNA to check that call. This CDR3 spans 14 amino acids. The chain's CDR3 is CASSSFGGGNGYTF.

The chain is built from TRBV7-2 and TRBJ1-5; the D call of TRBD1 rests on TCRdb alone, since no DNA is present to check it. The V gene's germline CDR1 is SGHTA and CDR2 FQGNSA. There are 15 residues in the CDR3. CDR3: CASSPPGGSNQPQHF.

This chain joins TRBV20-1 and TRBJ1-1; the D gene TCRdb calls, TRBD1, cannot be checked with no DNA. CDR1 is DFQATT, CDR2 SNEGSKA, per germline (reference sequence). The CDR3 sequence is 16 residues long. The CDR3 is CSAGGQWQGAKTEAFF.

The V and J genes are TRBV5-1 and TRBJ1-2; TCRdb returns TRBD1, unconfirmable since there is no DNA. The CDR3 totals 12 residues. Germline CDR1 reads SGHRS; CDR2 reads YFSETQ. The CDR3: CASSDGAYGYTF.

The CDR3 is CASSPTWRTGELFF. The chain recombines TRBV7-6 with TRBJ2-2; with no DNA, the TCRdb D assignment of TRBD2 cannot be verified. The CDR3 spans 14 residues. CDR1 SGHVS and CDR2 FNYEAQ come from the germline V gene. Together with reference TRBV7-6 and TRBJ2-2, the CDR3 gives the full variable domain: GAGVSQSPRYKVTKRGQDVALRCDPISGHVSLYWYRQALGQGPEFLTYFNYEAQQDKSGLPNDRFSAERPEGSISTLTIQRTEQRDSAMYRCASSPTWRTGELFFGEGSRLTVL.

The CDR3 sequence is CASSLEVEWNEQFF. The rearrangement uses TRBV7-2 and TRBJ2-1. Germline CDR1 reads SGHTA; CDR2 reads FQGNSA. This CDR3 is 14 amino acids long.

The genes are TRBV5-1 and TRBJ2-7; TCRdb designates TRBD2, a call that cannot be tested without DNA. The CDR3 is 15 amino acids. Germline CDR1 is SGHRS and CDR2 is YFSETQ. The CDR3 loop is CASSSGGQFTYEQYF.

This chain uses TRBV7-2 with TRBJ2-7; as DNA is missing, the TRBD1 call by TCRdb cannot be tested. The CDR3 contains 15 residues. Germline CDR1 reads SGHTA; CDR2 reads FQGNSA. The CDR3 reads CASSLSGPGHYEQYF.

The genes are TRBV7-9 and TRBJ2-7. Per germline, CDR1 SEHNR and CDR2 FQNEAQ (reference sequence). The CDR3 has 12 amino acids. CDR3: CASSLVGYEQYF. The full variable domain, its missing parts supplied by reference TRBV7-9 and TRBJ2-7, is DTGVSQNPRHKITKRGQNVTFRCDPISEHNRLYWYRQTLGQGPEFLTYFQNEAQLEKSRLLSDRFSAERPKGSFSTLEIQRTEQGDSAMYLCASSLVGYEQYFGPGTRLTVT.

This chain joins TRBV10-3 and TRBJ2-5; TCRdb calls TRBD2, which cannot be checked without DNA. Germline-derived CDR1 and CDR2 are ENHRY and SYGVKD. There are 19 residues in the CDR3. CDR3 residues: CAISDPAGTSGRASETQYF.

The CDR3 is CASSPRGSGGATSYNEQFF. V and J are TRBV18 and TRBJ2-1; the TRBD1 assignment by TCRdb is unverifiable without DNA. The CDR3 sequence is 19 residues long. Germline V CDR1 and CDR2: KGHSH, LQKENI.

V and J are TRBV5-4 and TRBJ2-2; TCRdb calls TRBD2, which cannot be checked without DNA. The length of the CDR3 is 13 residues. Germline V gene lookup returns CDR1 SGHNT and CDR2 YYREEE (reference sequence). The CDR3 protein is CASSSGGTGELFF.